The source of this T cell receptor beta chain is a study of cytotoxic CD8 clonotypes in ibrutinib-treated CLL. This CDR3 has 15 amino acids. V lost 2 bases and J lost 0; bases outside the gene matches: 2. Germline CDR1 and CDR2: SGDLS and YYNGEE. Study findings and constraints: Once treatment began, public clonotypes, which were uncommon, contracted or stayed stable.

This clone appeared a few times. What it binds is not known. TCRdb's copy holds only in-frame clones and misses some; the assay was immunoSEQ multiplex PCR. The top ten hold around 13% of the sample, which has approximately 45,000 clones, roughly 76% seen once. The chain combines TRBV9 with TRBJ2-7; 10 bases align to TRBD1. The receptor's source is a human donor with chronic lymphocytic leukemia. Material: PBMCs, obtained after 12 months of ibrutinib treatment. CDR3 protein: CASSVGTGASYEQYF. CDR3 nucleotides: TGTGCCAGCAGCGTGGGGACAGGGGCCTCCTACGAGCAGTACTTC. The full variable domain, with the rest looked up from reference TRBV9 and TRBJ2-7, is DSGVTQTPKHLITATGQRVTLRCSPRSGDLSVYWYQQSLDQGLQFLIQYYNGEERAKGNILERFSAQQFPDLHSELNLSSLELGDSALYFCASSVGTGASYEQYFGPGTRLTVT.